This entry features one TCR beta chain sequence. The antigen is undetermined. This sample is part of a study of cytomegalovirus exposure and HLA in healthy donors. Study conclusions and caveats: According to the study, some 160 TCR beta chains were cytomegalovirus-associated. Among TCR sequences, most were rare, though some public TCRs appeared in many donors. For most TCR beta V segments, an earlier analysis put the productive rate at about 90% or about 30% of the time.

PCR involved 60 Vbeta and 13 Jbeta primers. How the authors handled the data: Later reanalysis found 75 million to 95 million unique TCR beta chains, around 9.9 million of them shared. Sequenced by immunoSEQ multiplex PCR; TCRdb stores in-frame clones only, minus some. The DNA was the basis for D and trimming; V, J and clone size are from that table. This table holds about 150,000 clones, over 70% found once. The junction had 8 bases not matched to a gene; V was cut back by 6 bases and J by 1 base. This CDR3 is built from 16 residues. Germline assignment: CDR1 SNHLY and CDR2 FYNNEI. This chain joins TRBV2 and TRBJ1-5; 8 bases fit TRBD1. Sequenced: PBMCs. This sequence originates from a man aged 30-40 years in good health and CMV-seronegative. CDR3 region: CASSFTGQGSNQPQHF. The CDR3 DNA is TGTGCCAGCAGCTTTACCGGACAGGGCAGCAATCAGCCCCAGCATTTT.